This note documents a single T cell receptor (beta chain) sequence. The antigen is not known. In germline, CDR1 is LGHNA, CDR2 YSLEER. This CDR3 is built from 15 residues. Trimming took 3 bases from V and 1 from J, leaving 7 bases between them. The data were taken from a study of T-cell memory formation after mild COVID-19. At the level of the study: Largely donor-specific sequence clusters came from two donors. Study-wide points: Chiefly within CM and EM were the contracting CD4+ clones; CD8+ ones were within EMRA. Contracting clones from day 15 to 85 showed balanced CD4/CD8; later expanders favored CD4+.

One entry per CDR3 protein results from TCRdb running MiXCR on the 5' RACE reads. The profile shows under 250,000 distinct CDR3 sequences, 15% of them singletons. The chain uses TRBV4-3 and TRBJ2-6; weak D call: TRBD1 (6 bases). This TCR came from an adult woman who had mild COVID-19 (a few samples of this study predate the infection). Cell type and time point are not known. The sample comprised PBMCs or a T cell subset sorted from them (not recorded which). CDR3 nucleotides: TGCGCCAGCAGCCACACAGGGTCTGGGGCCAACGTCCTGACTTTC. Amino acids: CASSHTGSGANVLTF.